This entry features one T cell receptor beta chain sequence. This CDR3 comprises 15 residues. CDR1 is MDHEN, CDR2 SYDVKM, per germline. V was cut by 4 bases and J by 1 base, with 13 bases left in between. This sample was taken from a study of blood T cell repertoires in COVID-19. The assay was immunoSEQ multiplex PCR, and TCRdb's table has in-frame clones only and misses some. Of approximately 200,000 clones listed, around 80% are singletons. Sequencing was performed on peripheral blood. The rearrangement links TRBV28 to TRBJ2-5; D not resolved. This clonotype originated in a woman older than 75 with COVID-19, enrolled during active disease. For the CDR3, the DNA is TGTGCCAGCAGTTCCCACACAGTGTTCCAAGAGACCCAGTACTTC. Its protein product is CASSSHTVFQETQYF.